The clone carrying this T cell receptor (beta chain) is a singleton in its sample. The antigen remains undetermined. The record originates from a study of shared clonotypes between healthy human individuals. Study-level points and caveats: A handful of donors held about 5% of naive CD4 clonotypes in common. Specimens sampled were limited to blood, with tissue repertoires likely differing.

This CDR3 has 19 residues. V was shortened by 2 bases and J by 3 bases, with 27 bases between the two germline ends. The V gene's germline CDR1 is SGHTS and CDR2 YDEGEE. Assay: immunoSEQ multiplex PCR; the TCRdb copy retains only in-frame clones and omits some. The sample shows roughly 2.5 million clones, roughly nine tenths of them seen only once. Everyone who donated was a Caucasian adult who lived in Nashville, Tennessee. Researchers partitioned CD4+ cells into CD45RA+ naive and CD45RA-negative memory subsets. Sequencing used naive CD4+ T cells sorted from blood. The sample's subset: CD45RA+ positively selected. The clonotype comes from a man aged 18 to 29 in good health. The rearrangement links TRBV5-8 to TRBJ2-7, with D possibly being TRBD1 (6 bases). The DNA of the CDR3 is TGTGCCAGCAGCTTACTTATCGGCGTGGGGCAGGGGAGAATCTACGAGCAGTACTTC. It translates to CASSLLIGVGQGRIYEQYF. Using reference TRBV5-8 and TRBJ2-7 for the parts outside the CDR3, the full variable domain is EAGVTQSPTHLIKTRGQQATLRCSPISGHTSVYWYQQALGLGLQFLLWYDEGEERNRGNFPPRFSGRQFPNYSSELNVNALELEDSALYLCASSLLIGVGQGRIYEQYFGPGTRLTVT.